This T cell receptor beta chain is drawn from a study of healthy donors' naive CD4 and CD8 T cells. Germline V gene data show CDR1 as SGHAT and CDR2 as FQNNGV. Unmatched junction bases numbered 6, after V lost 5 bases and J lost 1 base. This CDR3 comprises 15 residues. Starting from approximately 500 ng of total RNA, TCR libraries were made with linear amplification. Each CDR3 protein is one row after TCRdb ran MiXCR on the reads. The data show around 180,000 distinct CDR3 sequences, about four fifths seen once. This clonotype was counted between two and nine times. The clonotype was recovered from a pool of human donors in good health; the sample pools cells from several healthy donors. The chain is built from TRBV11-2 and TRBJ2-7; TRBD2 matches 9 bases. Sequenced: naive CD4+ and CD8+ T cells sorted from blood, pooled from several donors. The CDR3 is CASSPRLAVSYEQYF. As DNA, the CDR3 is TGTGCCAGCAGCCCAAGACTAGCGGTGTCCTACGAGCAGTACTTC.